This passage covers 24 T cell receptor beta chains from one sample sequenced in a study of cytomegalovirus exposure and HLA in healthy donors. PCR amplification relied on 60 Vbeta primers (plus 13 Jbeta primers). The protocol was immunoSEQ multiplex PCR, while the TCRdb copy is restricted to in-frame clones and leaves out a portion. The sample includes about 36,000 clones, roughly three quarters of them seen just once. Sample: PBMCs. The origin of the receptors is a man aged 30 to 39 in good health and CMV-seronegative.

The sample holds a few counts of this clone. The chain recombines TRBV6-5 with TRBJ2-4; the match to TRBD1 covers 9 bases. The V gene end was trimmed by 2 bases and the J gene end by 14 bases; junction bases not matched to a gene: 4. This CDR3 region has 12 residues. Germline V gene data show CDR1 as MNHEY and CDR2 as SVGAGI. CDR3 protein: CASSYGQGNEYF. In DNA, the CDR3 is TGTGCCAGCAGTTACGGACAGGGGAATGAGTACTTC.

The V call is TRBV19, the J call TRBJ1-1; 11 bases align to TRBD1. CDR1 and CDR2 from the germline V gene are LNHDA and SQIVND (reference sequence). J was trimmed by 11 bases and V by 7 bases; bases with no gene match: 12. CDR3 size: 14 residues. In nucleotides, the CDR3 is TGTGCCAGTACCCGGACAGGGGGCGCGAATCTGGCTTTCTTT. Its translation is CASTRTGGANLAFF.

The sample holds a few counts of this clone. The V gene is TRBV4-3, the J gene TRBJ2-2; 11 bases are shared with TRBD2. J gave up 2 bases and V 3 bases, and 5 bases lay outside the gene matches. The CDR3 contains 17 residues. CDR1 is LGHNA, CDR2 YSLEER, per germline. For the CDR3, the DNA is TGCGCCAGCAGCCAGCCCGGGACTAGCGGAAACACCGGGGAGCTGTTTTTT. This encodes CASSQPGTSGNTGELFF.

The CDR3 DNA reads TGTGCCAGCAGTGAAGTAGGGGGCTATGGCTACACCTTC. It yields the protein CASSEVGGYGYTF. J is TRBJ1-2 and V is TRBV6-1, with D perhaps matching TRBD1 (6 bases). The germline V gene has CDR1 MNHNS and CDR2 SASEGT. V shed 1 base and J shed 4 bases, with 7 bases lying between them. The CDR3 is 13 amino acids.

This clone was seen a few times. The CDR3 bases are TGTGCCAGCAGTGACCGGGATGTGGATACGCAGTATTTT. Amino acids: CASSDRDVDTQYF. V is TRBV6-4 and J is TRBJ2-3; D is possibly TRBD2 (5 bases). Trimming removed 2 bases at V and 6 bases at J, with 9 bases between. This CDR3 contains 13 residues. Germline lookup yields CDR1 MRHNA and CDR2 SNTAGT.

The CDR3 protein is CASSVRPAGDTQYF. Here the CDR3 DNA reads TGTGCCAGCAGCGTCCGCCCCGCGGGAGATACGCAGTATTTT. The chain has TRBV9 and TRBJ2-3; D possibly corresponds to TRBD2 (5 bases). This CDR3 spans 14 amino acids. Trimming removed 2 bases at V and 5 bases at J, with 12 bases between. CDR1 and CDR2 from the germline V gene are SGDLS and YYNGEE. Combining the CDR3 with reference TRBV9 and TRBJ2-3 gives the whole variable domain DSGVTQTPKHLITATGQRVTLRCSPRSGDLSVYWYQQSLDQGLQFLIQYYNGEERAKGNILERFSAQQFPDLHSELNLSSLELGDSALYFCASSVRPAGDTQYFGPGTRLTVL.

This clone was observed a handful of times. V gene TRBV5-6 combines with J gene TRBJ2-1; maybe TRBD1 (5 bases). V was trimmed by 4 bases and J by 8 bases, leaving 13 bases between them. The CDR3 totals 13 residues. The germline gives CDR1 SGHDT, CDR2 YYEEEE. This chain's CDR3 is CASSRFDSDEQFF. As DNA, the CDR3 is TGTGCCAGCAGCCGATTCGACAGCGATGAGCAGTTCTTC.

The CDR3 is CASSQSPGVYSGNTIYF. The CDR3 nucleotides are TGCGCCAGCAGCCAAAGTCCAGGGGTCTACTCTGGAAACACCATATATTTT. This chain links TRBV4-1 with TRBJ1-3; tentatively, D is TRBD1 (6 bases). Germline CDR1 MGHRA, CDR2 YSYEKL. V lost 2 bases and J 0 bases, leaving 14 bases between the germline ends. The CDR3 consists of 17 residues.

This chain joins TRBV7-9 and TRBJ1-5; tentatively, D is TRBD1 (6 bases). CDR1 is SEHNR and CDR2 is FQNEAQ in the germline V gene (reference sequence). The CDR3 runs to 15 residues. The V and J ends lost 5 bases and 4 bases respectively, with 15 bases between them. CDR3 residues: CASSPGQSSNQPQHF. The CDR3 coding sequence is TGTGCCAGCAGCCCTGGACAGAGCAGTAATCAGCCCCAGCATTTT.

The CDR3 region is CASSSTGPNQPQHF. In nucleotides, the CDR3 is TGTGCCAGCAGTTCGACAGGGCCCAACCAGCCCCAGCATTTT. This chain uses TRBV6-1 with TRBJ1-5; 7 bases line up with TRBD1. The CDR3 runs 14 residues. Trimming took 5 bases from V and 7 from J; bases not matched to a gene: 8. Germline values: CDR1 MNHNS, CDR2 SASEGT.

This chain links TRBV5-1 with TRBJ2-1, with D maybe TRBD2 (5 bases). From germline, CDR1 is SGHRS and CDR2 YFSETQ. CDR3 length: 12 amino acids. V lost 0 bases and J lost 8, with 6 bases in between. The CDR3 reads CASSLAGDEQFF. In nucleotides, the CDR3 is TGCGCCAGCAGCTTGGCCGGGGATGAGCAGTTCTTC.

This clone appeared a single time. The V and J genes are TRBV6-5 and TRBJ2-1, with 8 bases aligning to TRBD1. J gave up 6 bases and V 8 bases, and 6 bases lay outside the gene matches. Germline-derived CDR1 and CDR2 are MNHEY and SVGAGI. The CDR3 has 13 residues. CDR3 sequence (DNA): TGTGCCAGCGGACAGGGCTTTGTCAATGAGCAGTTCTTC. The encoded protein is CASGQGFVNEQFF.

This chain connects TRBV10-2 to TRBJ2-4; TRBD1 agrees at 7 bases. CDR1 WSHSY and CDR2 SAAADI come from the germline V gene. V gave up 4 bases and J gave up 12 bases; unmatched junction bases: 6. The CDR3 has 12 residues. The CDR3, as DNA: TGCGCCAGCAGTGGGACAGGTCAGAATCAGTACTTC. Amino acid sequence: CASSGTGQNQYF.

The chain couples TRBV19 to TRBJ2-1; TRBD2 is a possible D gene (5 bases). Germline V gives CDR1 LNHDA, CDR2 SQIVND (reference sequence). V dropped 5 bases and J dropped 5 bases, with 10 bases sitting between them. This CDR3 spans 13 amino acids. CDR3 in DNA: TGTGCCAGTAGTCCTCGGGAAGACAATGAGCAGTTCTTC. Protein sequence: CASSPREDNEQFF. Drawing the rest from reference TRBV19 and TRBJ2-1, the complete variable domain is DGGITQSPKYLFRKEGQNVTLSCEQNLNHDAMYWYRQDPGQGLRLIYYSQIVNDFQKGDIAEGYSVSREKKESFPLTVTSAQKNPTAFYLCASSPREDNEQFFGPGTRLTVL.

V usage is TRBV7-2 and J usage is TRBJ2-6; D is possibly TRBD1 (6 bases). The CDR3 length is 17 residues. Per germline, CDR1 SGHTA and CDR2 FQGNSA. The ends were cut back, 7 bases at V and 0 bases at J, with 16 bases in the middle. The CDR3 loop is CASTQQGLSSGANVLTF. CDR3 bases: TGTGCCAGCACCCAGCAGGGGTTGAGCTCTGGGGCCAACGTCCTGACTTTC.

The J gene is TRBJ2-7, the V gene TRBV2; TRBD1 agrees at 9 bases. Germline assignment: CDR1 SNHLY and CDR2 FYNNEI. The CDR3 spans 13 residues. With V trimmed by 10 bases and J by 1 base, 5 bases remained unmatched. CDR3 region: CAKSGTGSYEQYF. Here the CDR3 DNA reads TGTGCCAAATCCGGGACAGGGTCCTACGAGCAGTACTTC.

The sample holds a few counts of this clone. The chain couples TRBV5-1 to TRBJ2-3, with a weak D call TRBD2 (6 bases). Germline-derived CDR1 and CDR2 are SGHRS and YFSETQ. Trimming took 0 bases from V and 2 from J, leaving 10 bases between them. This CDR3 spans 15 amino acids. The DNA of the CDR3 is TGCGCCAGCAGCTTGGGCGGGACCCACACAGATACGCAGTATTTT. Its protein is CASSLGGTHTDTQYF.

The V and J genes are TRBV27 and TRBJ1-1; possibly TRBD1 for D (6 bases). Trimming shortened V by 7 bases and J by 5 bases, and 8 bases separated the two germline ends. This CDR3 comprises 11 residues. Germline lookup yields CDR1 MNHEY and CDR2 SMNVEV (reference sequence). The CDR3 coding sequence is TGTGCCAGCACCCAGGGGACTGAAGCTTTCTTT. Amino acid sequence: CASTQGTEAFF.

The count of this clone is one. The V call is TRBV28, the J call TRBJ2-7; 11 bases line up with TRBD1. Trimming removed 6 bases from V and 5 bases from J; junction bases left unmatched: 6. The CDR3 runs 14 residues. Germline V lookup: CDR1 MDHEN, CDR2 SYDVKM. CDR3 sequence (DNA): TGTGCCAGCAGACGACCGGGACAGGGGGACGAGCAGTACTTC. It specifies CASRRPGQGDEQYF.

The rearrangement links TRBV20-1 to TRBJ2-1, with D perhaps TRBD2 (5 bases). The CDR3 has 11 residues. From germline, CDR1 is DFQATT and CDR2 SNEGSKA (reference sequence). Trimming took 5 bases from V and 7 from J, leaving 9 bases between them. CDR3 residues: CSAGRGNEQFF. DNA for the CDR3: TGCAGTGCTGGCAGAGGGAATGAGCAGTTCTTC.

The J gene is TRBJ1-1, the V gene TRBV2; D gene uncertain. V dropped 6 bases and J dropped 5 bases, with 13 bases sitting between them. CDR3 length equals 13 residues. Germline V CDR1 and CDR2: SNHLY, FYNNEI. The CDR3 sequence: CASRYVGGTEAFF. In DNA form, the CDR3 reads TGTGCCAGCAGGTACGTCGGAGGGACTGAAGCTTTCTTT.

CDR3 bases: TGCGCCAGCAGCGCTACTAGCGGCGGGGAGCTGTTTTTT. Translated, it gives CASSATSGGELFF. The rearrangement uses TRBV10-2 and TRBJ2-2; 8 bases are a match to TRBD2. V shed 6 bases and J 7 bases; nucleotides not matched to a gene: 4. The CDR3 covers 13 residues. Germline V gene lookup returns CDR1 WSHSY and CDR2 SAAADI.

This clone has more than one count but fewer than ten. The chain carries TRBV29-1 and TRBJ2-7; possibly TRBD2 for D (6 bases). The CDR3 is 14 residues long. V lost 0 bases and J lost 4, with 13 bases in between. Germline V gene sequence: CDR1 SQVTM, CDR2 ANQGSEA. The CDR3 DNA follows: TGCAGCGTTGAAGAAGGCGGAGGGGATTACGAGCAGTACTTC. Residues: CSVEEGGGDYEQYF.

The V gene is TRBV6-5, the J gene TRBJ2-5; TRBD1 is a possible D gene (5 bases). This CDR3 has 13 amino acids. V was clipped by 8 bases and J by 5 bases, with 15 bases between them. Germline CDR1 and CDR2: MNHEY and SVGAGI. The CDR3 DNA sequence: TGTGCCAGCTCACCCAGGGTGGAGGAGACCCAGTACTTC. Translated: CASSPRVEETQYF.